These 6 T cell receptor beta chains were all obtained from the same sample, sequenced in a study of glioma-infiltrating T cells. Using RNA template, CDR3s of TCR alpha and beta were amplified with iRepertoire arm-PCR. TCRdb re-called the multiplex PCR reads through MiXCR, storing one row per CDR3 protein. Here the sample spans fewer than 500,000 distinct CDR3 sequences, roughly 41% being singletons. Sequenced sample: glioma tissue, nonneoplastic brain tissue, or PBMCs (not recorded which). All receptors come from a human donor with low-grade glioma or glioblastoma, undergoing nonglioma brain surgery, or in good health (not recorded which).

With regard to this clonotype: This sequence may be a read error, since a much larger clone differs from it by one base. The chain carries TRBV6-6 and TRBJ2-7; 9 positions match TRBD2. This CDR3 comprises 16 residues. Germline V lookup: CDR1 MNHNY, CDR2 SVGAGI (reference sequence). The CDR3 bases are TGTGCCAGCAGTAAGACAACCGGGACTAGCTCCTACGAGAAGTACTTC. Translating gives CASSKTTGTSSYEKYF.

The chain links TRBV19 to TRBJ2-3, with 9 bases lining up with TRBD2. V trimming: 1 base; J trimming: 0 bases; junction bases outside the gene matches: 2. The CDR3 sequence is 16 residues long. The germline gives CDR1 LNHDA, CDR2 SQIVND (reference sequence). The CDR3 region has the DNA TGTGCCAGTAGTATAGGGCTAGCGGGGAGCACAGATACGCAGTATTTT. This encodes CASSIGLAGSTDTQYF.

The gene calls are TRBV7-2 and TRBJ2-7; 13 nucleotides match TRBD2. With V trimmed by 5 bases and J by 3 bases, 7 bases remained unmatched. This CDR3 contains 16 residues. Germline V lookup: CDR1 SGHTA, CDR2 FQGNSA. The CDR3 sequence: CASSAGTSGTGYEQYF. The CDR3 DNA reads TGTGCCAGCAGCGCAGGGACTAGCGGGACCGGCTACGAGCAGTACTTC.

Comment on this clonotype: This may be a read error, as it is one base from a much larger clone. The chain uses TRBV28 and TRBJ2-7; D not resolved. Trimming took 1 base from V and 2 from J, leaving 15 bases between them. There are 16 residues in the CDR3. Germline CDR1 and CDR2: MDHEN and SYDVKM. The CDR3 spells CASSLLRGGSPYEQYF. The DNA for the CDR3 is TGTGCCAGCAGTTTATTACGTGGTGGAAGCCCCTACGAGCAGTACTTC.

The rearrangement links TRBV7-6 to TRBJ2-3; the D gene is possibly TRBD2 (5 bases). Germline CDR1 reads SGHVS; CDR2 reads FNYEAQ. The CDR3 consists of 14 residues. The V gene lost 3 bases and the J gene lost 2 bases, with 9 bases spanning the gap. CDR3 residues: CASSFRGSTDTQYF. In DNA form, the CDR3 reads TGTGCCAGCAGCTTTAGAGGGTCCACAGATACGCAGTATTTT.

Only one count was recorded for this clonotype. A much larger clonotype is one base distant, so this may be a read error. The V gene is TRBV27, the J gene TRBJ2-3; the D gene is possibly TRBD2 (6 bases). The CDR3 consists of 13 residues. Per germline, CDR1 MNHEY and CDR2 SMNVEV (reference sequence). As DNA, the CDR3 is TGTGCCAGCACCCGGAGGGTCACAGATAAGCAGTATTTT. It is translated as CASTRRVTDKQYF.